This T cell receptor beta chain was sequenced in a study of cytomegalovirus exposure and HLA in healthy donors. 13 Jbeta primers and 60 Vbeta primers were used for the PCR. This table comes from immunoSEQ multiplex PCR, and its TCRdb copy is limited to in-frame clones, with some not included. The sample contains approximately 200,000 clones, approximately 80% of which appear only once. Sequenced input: PBMCs. The sequence was collected from a boy aged 2 to 10 in good health and CMV-seronegative.

For the CDR3, the DNA is TGCGCCAGCAGCCCCGGGGCGCGGGGAGATACGCAGTATTTT. The encoded protein is CASSPGARGDTQYF. The chain couples TRBV4-1 to TRBJ2-3, with D possibly TRBD2 on 6 matching bases. The CDR3 spans 14 residues. Between the trimmed V and J ends, which lost 4 bases and 5 bases, there was a span of 13 bases. The germline gives CDR1 MGHRA, CDR2 YSYEKL.